These 26 T cell receptor beta chains were sequenced from one sample in a study of identical twins (dated by TCRdb to the mid-2010s). The library was prepared using 5' RACE. This sample was sequenced with an Illumina HiSeq 2000. TCRdb itself trimmed the public reads at Q25 with fastp, ran MiXCR and retained productive beta chains. Each entry merges the rows of one CDR3 protein and shows their most common DNA and genes. The sample table lists about 240,000 distinct CDR3 sequences, roughly a tenth of them with a count of one. The ten largest clones take up approximately 9.1% of the sample. The sequencing input was memory T cells sorted from blood. Reading the label with the study, this specimen's cell subset or site is: CD45RO+ enriched T cells. The receptors derive from a man between 45 and 60 years old in good health.

The gene calls are TRBV24-1 and TRBJ2-2, with 7 bases aligning to TRBD1. J was trimmed by 4 bases and V by 6 bases; bases with no gene match: 10. Germline assignment: CDR1 KGHDR and CDR2 SFDVKD. This CDR3 has 16 amino acids. The CDR3 loop reads CATSRVEGGVTGELFF. The CDR3 DNA sequence: TGTGCCACCAGTCGGGTCGAAGGGGGCGTCACCGGGGAGCTGTTTTTT.

This clonotype was observed at least ten times. The rearrangement links TRBV5-1 to TRBJ2-3; TRBD1 agrees at 7 bases. V shed 4 bases, J shed 2 bases, and the junction held 4 bases outside the gene matches. This CDR3 is built from 14 residues. CDR1 SGHRS and CDR2 YFSETQ come from the germline V gene. The CDR3 is CASSPGQITDTQYF. For the CDR3, the DNA is TGCGCCAGCAGCCCGGGACAGATCACAGATACGCAGTATTTT.

The gene calls are TRBV28 and TRBJ2-7; tentative D call: TRBD1 (6 bases). Germline CDR1 is MDHEN and CDR2 is SYDVKM. The CDR3 is 11 residues long. The CDR3, as DNA: TGTGTGTGCAGGGGACAAAACGAGCAGTACTTC. Its translation: CVCRGQNEQYF. Supplemented by reference TRBV28 and TRBJ2-7, the full variable domain reads DVKVTQSSRYLVKRTGEKVFLECVQDMDHENMFWYRQDPGLGLRLIYFSYDVKMKEKGDIPEGYSVSREKKERFSLILESASTNQTSMYLCVCRGQNEQYFGPGTRLTVT.

This clonotype was observed a few times. The V and J genes are TRBV28 and TRBJ1-4; no clear D gene. The CDR3 is 15 residues long. The V end lost 2 bases, the J end lost 0 bases, and 7 bases lay between the germline ends. Germline-derived CDR1 and CDR2 are MDHEN and SYDVKM. For the CDR3, the DNA is TGTGCCAGCAGTTTAGAGGCAGCAACTAATGAAAAACTGTTTTTT. Residues: CASSLEAATNEKLFF.

This clonotype is classed as medium-sized. The chain has TRBV7-2 and TRBJ2-3; 10 positions match TRBD2. The V gene end was trimmed by 5 bases and the J gene end by 2 bases; junction bases not matched to a gene: 7. This CDR3 has 16 residues. Germline CDR1 SGHTA, CDR2 FQGNSA. CDR3 DNA sequence: TGTGCCAGCAGCACGCCTAGCGGGAGCTTCACAGATACGCAGTATTTT. Its translation is CASSTPSGSFTDTQYF.

This clonotype was seen a single time. Just one base apart from a much larger clone, this may be a read error. This chain joins TRBV20-1 and TRBJ2-7; 8 nucleotides line up with TRBD1. The CDR3 contains 12 residues. CDR1 is DFQATT and CDR2 is SNEGSKA in the germline V gene (reference sequence). The CDR3 is CIANRGSYEQYF. The CDR3 DNA follows: TGCATTGCTAACAGGGGGTCCTACGAGCAGTACTTC.

This clonotype was seen repeatedly, ten times or more. The rearrangement joins TRBV7-9 to TRBJ1-1; D unresolved. Per germline, CDR1 SEHNR and CDR2 FQNEAQ (reference sequence). This CDR3 region has 17 residues. Between the trimmed V and J ends, which lost 5 bases and 0 bases, there was a span of 19 bases. The CDR3 region has the DNA TGTGCCAGCAGCCCACGTTCCCTAACTGAAGTGAACACTGAAGCTTTCTTT. This codes for CASSPRSLTEVNTEAFF.

In its sample, this clonotype was seen a few times. This chain joins TRBV20-1 and TRBJ1-3, with no clear D. CDR1 DFQATT and CDR2 SNEGSKA come from the germline V gene (reference sequence). Trimming shortened V by 6 bases and J by 0 bases, and 9 bases separated the two germline ends. There are 13 residues in the CDR3. The CDR3 loop reads CSARTHSGNTIYF. CDR3 coding DNA: TGCAGTGCCCGGACCCACTCTGGAAACACCATATATTTT.

This clonotype was recorded a few times. The rearrangement links TRBV4-1 to TRBJ2-7, with D unclear. The CDR3 sequence is 15 residues long. Germline V CDR1 and CDR2: MGHRA, YSYEKL. Trimming cost V 3 bases and J 3 bases, with 15 bases left between them. The CDR3 sequence is CASSQHSFNVYEQYF. CDR3 coding DNA: TGCGCCAGCAGCCAGCACAGCTTCAACGTCTACGAGCAGTACTTC.

The J gene is TRBJ2-5, the V gene TRBV27; 9 nucleotides align to TRBD2. Unmatched junction bases numbered 7, after V lost 7 bases and J lost 4 bases. The CDR3 extends over 14 amino acids. Germline V gene lookup returns CDR1 MNHEY and CDR2 SMNVEV (reference sequence). The CDR3 spells CASKPGLASETQYF. DNA of the CDR3: TGTGCCAGCAAACCGGGACTAGCATCAGAGACCCAGTACTTC.

This clonotype was seen repeatedly, ten times or more. The J gene is TRBJ2-1, the V gene TRBV20-1, with unresolved D. V lost 3 bases, J lost 6 bases, and 12 bases lay in between. This CDR3 has 13 residues. CDR1 and CDR2 from the germline V gene are DFQATT and SNEGSKA (reference sequence). CDR3 protein: CSARPVVANEQFF. The CDR3 DNA reads as TGCAGTGCTAGGCCCGTGGTCGCCAATGAGCAGTTCTTC.

This clonotype was counted a few times. V usage is TRBV18 and J usage is TRBJ2-1; 9 bases are shared with TRBD2. This CDR3 region has 15 residues. The V gene end was trimmed by 0 bases and the J gene end by 8 bases; junction bases not matched to a gene: 5. Germline V gene data show CDR1 as KGHSH and CDR2 as LQKENI. CDR3 sequence reads: CASSPPGSGSYEQFF. The CDR3, as DNA: TGTGCCAGCTCACCACCGGGTAGCGGGAGCTATGAGCAGTTCTTC.

The table lists this clonotype with a few counts. The CDR3 sequence is CASRPHGTGNSPLHF. For the CDR3, the DNA is TGTGCCAGCAGACCTCACGGGACAGGGAATTCACCCCTCCACTTT. The chain combines TRBV12-3 or TRBV12-4 with TRBJ1-6, with TRBD1 identical over 9 bases. V gave up 6 bases and J gave up 7 bases; unmatched junction bases: 7. This CDR3 has 15 residues.

CDR3 amino acids: CASSAFPGGVTDTQYF. The CDR3 nucleotides read TGTGCCAGCAGCGCCTTCCCGGGAGGGGTCACAGATACGCAGTATTTT. The chain has TRBV7-3 and TRBJ2-3; TRBD2 matches 8 bases. Losses at the gene ends were 5 bases for V and 2 bases for J; bases not matched to a gene: 9. The CDR3 loop spans 16 amino acids. CDR1 is SGHTA, CDR2 FQGTGA, per germline. The full variable domain, rest sourced from reference TRBV7-3 and TRBJ2-3, is GAGVSQTPSNKVTEKGKYVELRCDPISGHTALYWYRQSLGQGPEFLIYFQGTGAADDSGLPNDRFFAVRPEGSVSTLKIQRTERGDSAVYLCASSAFPGGVTDTQYFGPGTRLTVL.

This clonotype was seen a handful of times. The V and J genes are TRBV5-1 and TRBJ2-4; TRBD1 aligns across 7 bases. Germline V gene lookup returns CDR1 SGHRS and CDR2 YFSETQ. The CDR3 is 15 amino acids. The J segment lost 3 bases and the V segment lost 4 bases, leaving 7 bases of the junction unmatched. This CDR3 is CASSSTGVSKNIQYF. For the CDR3, the DNA is TGCGCCAGCAGCAGTACAGGGGTGAGCAAAAACATTCAGTACTTC.

The chain is built from TRBV7-9 and TRBJ2-3; 11 bases line up with TRBD1. Germline CDR1 is SEHNR and CDR2 is FQNEAQ (reference sequence). Unmatched junction bases numbered 6, after V lost 2 bases and J lost 5 bases. This CDR3 spans 16 amino acids. The CDR3, as DNA: TGTGCCAGCAGCTTATGGACAGGGGGCGCCGGAGATACGCAGTATTTT. Its protein is CASSLWTGGAGDTQYF.

This chain uses TRBV20-1 with TRBJ2-5; D might be TRBD1 (6 bases). Germline lookup yields CDR1 DFQATT and CDR2 SNEGSKA (reference sequence). V lost 2 bases to trimming and J lost 1 base, with 17 bases between them. The CDR3 extends over 16 amino acids. CDR3 region: CSARRKGQGFQETQYF. As DNA, the CDR3 is TGCAGTGCTAGAAGAAAGGGACAAGGGTTCCAAGAGACCCAGTACTTC.

CDR3 sequence reads: CSARDEGRFNQPQHF. The DNA for the CDR3 is TGCAGTGCTAGAGATGAGGGGAGATTCAATCAGCCCCAGCATTTT. This chain connects TRBV20-1 to TRBJ1-5; a possible D gene is TRBD1 (5 bases). Trimming stripped 0 bases from V and 3 bases from J, with 12 bases between. Germline CDR1 DFQATT, CDR2 SNEGSKA (reference sequence). CDR3 size: 15 residues.

This clonotype was counted at least ten times. The rearrangement uses TRBV19 and TRBJ2-7, with D possibly being TRBD1 (6 bases). This CDR3 has 16 amino acids. Germline CDR1 is LNHDA and CDR2 is SQIVND (reference sequence). Trimming pared 4 bases from V and 4 bases from J, leaving 20 bases between. For the CDR3, the DNA is TGTGCCAGTAGTAGATCCGGGACAATACCTTCGTACGAGCAGTACTTC. Translated: CASSRSGTIPSYEQYF.

This clonotype was counted ten times or more. V is TRBV9 and J is TRBJ1-1, with D unresolved. The ends were cut back, 2 bases at V and 5 bases at J, with 10 bases in the middle. Germline values: CDR1 SGDLS, CDR2 YYNGEE. The CDR3 is made up of 13 amino acids. The CDR3, as DNA: TGTGCCAGCAGCGTCACATGGAGTACTGAAGCTTTCTTT. This sequence encodes CASSVTWSTEAFF.

This clonotype has a handful of counts. The V gene is TRBV11-1, the J gene TRBJ2-7, with D perhaps TRBD1 or TRBD2 (5 bases each). Trimming shortened V by 5 bases and J by 7 bases, and 12 bases separated the two germline ends. Germline lookup yields CDR1 SGHAT and CDR2 FQDESV (reference sequence). The CDR3 has 12 residues. In DNA, the CDR3 is TGTGCCAGCAGCCCCGGGACGCGGGAGCAGTACTTC. The encoded protein is CASSPGTREQYF.

This clonotype came up many times. This sequence joins TRBV27 and TRBJ2-7; tentative D call: TRBD1 (7 bases). The CDR3 spans 17 residues. The V gene's germline CDR1 is MNHEY and CDR2 SMNVEV (reference sequence). V was trimmed by 5 bases and J by 3 bases, leaving 23 bases between them. Here the CDR3 reads CASSHQRGTASFYEQYF. The CDR3, as DNA: TGTGCCAGCAGTCATCAACGGGGGACAGCCTCATTCTACGAGCAGTACTTC.

This clonotype was counted only a few times. V is TRBV20-1 and J is TRBJ2-2; D might be TRBD1 (5 bases). The CDR3 runs to 14 residues. In germline, CDR1 is DFQATT, CDR2 SNEGSKA (reference sequence). The V end lost 6 bases, the J end lost 1 base, and 12 bases lay between the germline ends. The CDR3 DNA sequence: TGCAGTGCCTACGGACACCAGAACACCGGGGAGCTGTTTTTT. Amino acid sequence: CSAYGHQNTGELFF.

There are many counts of this clonotype. This chain links TRBV4-2 with TRBJ2-1, with D unclear. Germline V gene lookup returns CDR1 LGHNA and CDR2 YNFKEQ. V was shortened by 1 base and J by 4 bases, with 8 bases between the two germline ends. The CDR3 loop spans 14 amino acids. CDR3 nucleotides: TGTGCCAGCAGCCAAGCCGCTCCTTACAATGAGCAGTTCTTC. The encoded protein is CASSQAAPYNEQFF.

This clonotype was counted a few times. The rearrangement links TRBV3-1 to TRBJ1-1; D is possibly TRBD1 (6 bases). The CDR3 sequence is 11 residues long. V gave up 5 bases and J gave up 11 bases, with 12 bases separating them. CDR1 and CDR2 (germline): LGHDT, YNNKEL (reference sequence). CDR3 sequence: CASSGGHAAFF. CDR3 DNA sequence: TGTGCCAGCAGCGGGGGGCATGCGGCTTTCTTT.

This chain links TRBV6-2 or TRBV6-3 with TRBJ2-3, with TRBD1 matching 8 bases. The germline gives CDR1 MNHEY, CDR2 SVGEGT. With 6 bases clipped from V and 0 bases from J, the junction kept 11 bases outside the gene matches. The CDR3 is 17 amino acids. Here the CDR3 reads CASRPMGQASSTDTQYF. CDR3 DNA: TGTGCCAGCAGGCCAATGGGACAGGCTTCAAGCACAGATACGCAGTATTTT.